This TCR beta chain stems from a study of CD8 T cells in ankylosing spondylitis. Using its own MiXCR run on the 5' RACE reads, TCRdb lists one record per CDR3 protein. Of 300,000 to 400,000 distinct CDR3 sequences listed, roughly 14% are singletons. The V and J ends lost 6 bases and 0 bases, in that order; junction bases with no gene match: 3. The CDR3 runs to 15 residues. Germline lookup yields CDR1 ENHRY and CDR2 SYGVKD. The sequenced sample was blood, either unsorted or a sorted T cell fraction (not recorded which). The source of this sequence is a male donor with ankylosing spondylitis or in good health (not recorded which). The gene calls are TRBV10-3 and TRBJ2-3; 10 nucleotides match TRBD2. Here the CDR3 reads CAIRSSGGSTDTQYF. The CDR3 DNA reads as TGTGCCATCAGGTCTAGCGGGGGTAGCACAGATACGCAGTATTTT.